Shown below are 10 T cell receptor beta chains from a single sample sequenced in a study of regulatory T cells in long-lasting Graves disease. Assembly of TCR beta libraries relied on iRepertoire HTBI primers together with Arm-PCR of CDR3 regions. MiXCR was run by TCRdb on the multiplex PCR reads, yielding one entry per CDR3 protein. The top ten hold about 29% of the sample, which has 390,000 or so distinct CDR3 sequences, roughly 20% seen once. Time point denoted: persistent/refractory GD, antithyroid drugs over 5 years with positive TRAb. PBMCs provided the RNA from which the TCR library was made. The starting material was peripheral blood mononuclear cells (PBMCs), obtained when the disease was refractory, from a patient treated with antithyroid drugs. The receptors here all came from a woman aged 35 to 49 with Graves disease.

This clonotype came up a few times. CDR3 in amino acids: CASPGDQPQHF. CDR3 DNA: TGTGCCAGCCCGGGAGATCAGCCCCAGCATTTT. J is TRBJ1-5 and V is TRBV6-1; D uncertain. Trimming pared 8 bases from V and 5 bases from J, leaving 7 bases between. CDR3 length equals 11 residues. CDR1 MNHNS and CDR2 SASEGT come from the germline V gene.

This sequence joins TRBV4-1 and TRBJ2-7, with 13 bases matching TRBD2. Germline CDR1 MGHRA, CDR2 YSYEKL. V lost 5 bases to trimming and J lost 2 bases; unmatched junction nucleotides: 9. The CDR3 covers 17 residues. The DNA for the CDR3 is TGCGCCAGCAGCGATACAACCGGGACTAGCGGGACCTACGAGCAGTACTTC. It encodes CASSDTTGTSGTYEQYF.

With respect to this clonotype: A much larger clone differs by one base, so this may be a read error. The V gene is TRBV27, the J gene TRBJ1-2; 9 bases match TRBD1. Germline trimming cut 5 bases from V and 1 base from J; bases unmatched to any gene: 5. The CDR3 is 15 amino acids. CDR1 is MNHEY and CDR2 is SMNVEV in the germline V gene (reference sequence). Here the CDR3 DNA reads TGTGCCAGCAGTCCCGGGACAGGGCTTAACTATGGCTACACCTTC. Translation gives CASSPGTGLNYGYTF.

In this sample, this clonotype turned up a few times. The chain uses TRBV5-1 and TRBJ2-7, with 8 bases aligning to TRBD2. The germline V gene has CDR1 SGHRS and CDR2 YFSETQ. V dropped 5 bases and J dropped 1; count of bases not matched to a gene: 5. This CDR3 is 14 amino acids long. The CDR3 sequence is CASRERESSYEQYF. The CDR3 DNA sequence: TGCGCCAGCAGAGAGCGGGAGTCATCCTACGAGCAGTACTTC.

This clonotype turned up a few times. The chain uses TRBV5-1 and TRBJ2-5, with a possible D match to TRBD2 (5 bases). V lost 4 bases, J lost 5 bases, and 15 bases lay in between. Germline CDR1 is SGHRS and CDR2 is YFSETQ. This CDR3 comprises 14 residues. The CDR3 is CASSPRADSETQYF. The CDR3 coding sequence is TGCGCCAGCAGCCCTAGGGCGGACTCCGAGACCCAGTACTTC.

This chain joins TRBV7-9 and TRBJ1-6; the D is unclear. The V end was cut by 2 bases, the J end by 10 bases, with 9 bases between. Germline assignment: CDR1 SEHNR and CDR2 FQNEAQ (reference sequence). The CDR3 runs to 13 residues. CDR3 sequence reads: CASSLRAQSPLHF. The CDR3 DNA follows: TGTGCCAGCAGCTTACGGGCACAATCACCCCTCCACTTT.

The rearrangement links TRBV27 to TRBJ1-5, with D uncertain. The germline V gene has CDR1 MNHEY and CDR2 SMNVEV (reference sequence). Trimming removed 7 bases at V and 7 bases at J, with 11 bases between. CDR3 length: 12 residues. Written as DNA, the CDR3 is TGTGCCAGCACCCTGAAGGAACAGCCCCAGCATTTT. Translated: CASTLKEQPQHF.

Ten or more counts support this clonotype. The rearrangement uses TRBV27 and TRBJ1-5; perhaps TRBD1 as D (5 bases). CDR1 is MNHEY and CDR2 is SMNVEV in the germline V gene (reference sequence). The V end was cut by 3 bases, the J end by 4 bases, with 10 bases between. This CDR3 comprises 14 residues. The CDR3 DNA reads as TGTGCCAGCAGTTTCCCTGGACAAAATCAGCCCCAGCATTTT. As protein: CASSFPGQNQPQHF.

The rearrangement links TRBV7-9 to TRBJ1-1; D unresolved. The V end lost 7 bases, the J end lost 1 base, and 25 bases lay between the germline ends. Germline assignment: CDR1 SEHNR and CDR2 FQNEAQ (reference sequence). CDR3 length equals 18 residues. This CDR3 is CASTSKPPGRTWNTEAFF. The CDR3 DNA reads as TGTGCCAGCACCTCTAAACCTCCAGGACGAACGTGGAACACTGAAGCTTTCTTT.

This clonotype was observed at least ten times. The chain recombines TRBV3-1 with TRBJ2-5; no clear D. The germline V gene encodes CDR1 LGHDT and CDR2 YNNKEL (reference sequence). The CDR3 runs to 15 residues. Trimming took 4 bases from V and 5 from J, leaving 17 bases between them. The CDR3 DNA sequence: TGTGCCAGCAGCCGAGCAGGTGGGGTGTTGGAGACCCAGTACTTC. This gives the protein CASSRAGGVLETQYF.